This T cell receptor (beta chain) was observed in a study of blood T cells in healthy people across ages. This clonotype came up a few times. Per germline, CDR1 DFQATT and CDR2 SNEGSKA (reference sequence). The CDR3 runs to 15 residues. V gave up 7 bases and J gave up 0 bases, with 18 bases separating them. A second PCR, run for 7 to 11 cycles, used a sample-barcoded 5' primer plus a J-beta primer mix. Each CDR3 protein gets one entry after TCRdb re-called the 5' RACE reads with MiXCR. This table holds roughly 900,000 distinct CDR3 sequences, 45% to 50% found once. The source material was blood. The chain carries TRBV20-1 and TRBJ1-2, with D maybe TRBD1 (5 bases). The sequence was collected from a man between 25 and 39 years old in good health. The CDR3 loop reads CSGTNGGGPNYGYTF. CDR3 sequence (DNA): TGCAGTGGAACAAACGGGGGGGGACCTAACTATGGCTACACCTTC.